The 29 T cell receptor beta chains below all came from one sample that was sequenced in a study of blood T cell repertoires in COVID-19. Measured with immunoSEQ multiplex PCR; TCRdb has only the in-frame clones, and not every one. Here the sample spans 210,000 or so clones, about 80% being singletons. Sequenced input: peripheral blood. These receptors all stem from a woman over 75 with COVID-19, enrolled during active disease.

This chain joins TRBV3-1 (or the pseudogene TRBV3-2) and TRBJ2-7; unclear D gene. CDR1 and CDR2 (germline): LGHDT, YNNKEL (reference sequence). This CDR3 is built from 14 residues. V shed 0 bases and J shed 4 bases, with 10 bases lying between them. The CDR3 sequence: CASSQDLRSYEQYF. In DNA, the CDR3 is TGTGCCAGCAGCCAAGACCTCAGAAGTTACGAGCAGTACTTC.

The chain employs TRBV6-5 and TRBJ1-2; D is ambiguous. Germline CDR1 reads MNHEY; CDR2 reads SVGAGI. The V gene lost 6 bases and the J gene lost 9 bases, with 14 bases spanning the gap. This CDR3 spans 12 amino acids. DNA for the CDR3: TGTGCCAGCAGCCCCGCGGGAGGAAGCTACACCTTC. Residues: CASSPAGGSYTF.

This clone was observed a single time. The chain carries TRBV6-5 and TRBJ2-3; D unresolved. The CDR3 extends over 14 amino acids. The V gene lost 8 bases and the J gene lost 7 bases, with 19 bases spanning the gap. Germline-derived CDR1 and CDR2 are MNHEY and SVGAGI. CDR3 protein: CASRLLGALHTQYF. CDR3 DNA sequence: TGTGCCAGCCGCCTCCTAGGAGCCCTCCATACGCAGTATTTT.

The chain employs TRBV28 and TRBJ2-7; a weak D match, TRBD1 (5 bases). In germline, CDR1 is MDHEN, CDR2 SYDVKM. The germline V and J ends were trimmed by 3 bases and 6 bases, with 12 bases remaining between them. The CDR3 totals 13 residues. The CDR3 nucleotides are TGTGCCAGCAGTTTTGGGGCAGGCGGCGAGCAGTACTTC. Translated: CASSFGAGGEQYF.

This chain uses TRBV6-1 with TRBJ2-5; D is perhaps TRBD2 (5 bases). The germline V and J ends were trimmed by 4 bases and 0 bases, with 15 bases remaining between them. The length of the CDR3 is 16 residues. Germline V CDR1 and CDR2: MNHNS, SASEGT. CDR3: CASSGLGMTYQETQYF. CDR3 bases: TGTGCCAGCAGTGGCCTCGGGATGACGTACCAAGAGACCCAGTACTTC.

The J gene is TRBJ2-2, the V gene TRBV2, with TRBD2 matching 13 bases. CDR1 SNHLY and CDR2 FYNNEI come from the germline V gene. There are 16 residues in the CDR3. V was pared by 7 bases and J by 7 bases, with 9 bases of the junction left unmatched. Here the CDR3 reads CASTRGLAGSNGELFF. The CDR3, as DNA: TGTGCCAGCACCCGGGGACTAGCGGGATCGAACGGGGAGCTGTTTTTT.

This clone came up a few times. J is TRBJ1-1 and V is TRBV19; D may be TRBD1 (5 bases). V was trimmed by 10 bases and J by 0 bases, leaving 18 bases between them. The CDR3 has 15 residues. Per the germline V gene, CDR1 is LNHDA and CDR2 is SQIVND (reference sequence). The CDR3 spells CATLPGLLLNTEAFF. The CDR3 DNA sequence: TGTGCCACCCTACCGGGACTCTTGTTGAACACTGAAGCTTTCTTT.

This chain uses TRBV19 with TRBJ2-3, with D hard to call. V dropped 8 bases and J dropped 6 bases, with 12 bases sitting between them. There are 12 residues in the CDR3. Germline V gives CDR1 LNHDA, CDR2 SQIVND (reference sequence). The CDR3 here is CASPNTGDTQYF. CDR3 bases: TGTGCCAGTCCTAACACCGGGGATACGCAGTATTTT.

The gene calls are TRBV7-9 and TRBJ1-1, with D perhaps matching TRBD1 (5 bases). The CDR3 is 15 residues long. V dropped 0 bases and J dropped 4 bases, with 12 bases sitting between them. The germline gives CDR1 SEHNR, CDR2 FQNEAQ (reference sequence). The CDR3 DNA is TGTGCCAGCAGCTTAGCTTCAGGGTATCTCACTGAAGCTTTCTTT. Its protein product is CASSLASGYLTEAFF.

V gene TRBV5-4 combines with J gene TRBJ2-7; possibly TRBD1 for D (5 bases). Trimming removed 1 base from V and 4 bases from J, with 12 bases in between. This CDR3 region has 14 residues. From germline, CDR1 is SGHNT and CDR2 YYREEE (reference sequence). CDR3 nucleotide sequence: TGTGCCAGCAGCTTGCGTTTAGGGGAATACGAGCAGTACTTC. Its protein is CASSLRLGEYEQYF.

The chain links TRBV2 to TRBJ1-6; 9 bases align to TRBD1. Trimming at V came to 10 bases and at J to 7 bases, leaving 17 bases not matched to a gene. The CDR3 has 17 residues. Per germline, CDR1 SNHLY and CDR2 FYNNEI. The CDR3 loop is CAITAGTGRTWNSPLHF. The CDR3 DNA reads TGTGCCATTACGGCCGGGACAGGGCGAACGTGGAATTCACCCCTCCACTTT.

The chain combines TRBV5-1 with TRBJ1-5; TRBD1 might be the D (5 bases). V gave up 0 bases and J gave up 0 bases, with 13 bases separating them. CDR1 and CDR2 (germline): SGHRS, YFSETQ. The CDR3 sequence is 17 residues long. The CDR3 here is CASSLGLTADSNQPQHF. The CDR3, as DNA: TGCGCCAGCAGCTTGGGTCTGACAGCCGATAGCAATCAGCCCCAGCATTTT.

The gene calls are TRBV6-5 and TRBJ1-2; no reliable D call. This CDR3 is built from 13 residues. Germline-derived CDR1 and CDR2 are MNHEY and SVGAGI. Trimming stripped 6 bases from V and 0 bases from J, with 8 bases between. This CDR3 is CASREGANYGYTF. The CDR3 nucleotides read TGTGCCAGCAGAGAGGGAGCTAACTATGGCTACACCTTC.

The CDR3 spells CASSLGGTEQYF. CDR3 DNA: TGCGCCAGCAGCCTTGGCGGGACGGAGCAGTATTTT. The genes are TRBV5-1 and TRBJ2-3; tentative D call: TRBD2 (6 bases). Trimming took 4 bases from V and 11 from J, leaving 14 bases between them. Germline CDR1 SGHRS, CDR2 YFSETQ. The CDR3 runs 12 residues.

This clone was detected only a few times. The chain is built from TRBV7-2 and TRBJ2-7, with 10 bases lining up with TRBD1. This CDR3 is built from 17 residues. V lost 0 bases to trimming and J lost 3 bases; unmatched junction nucleotides: 8. Germline V gene sequence: CDR1 SGHTA, CDR2 FQGNSA. The DNA for the CDR3 is TGTGCCAGCAGCTTAGCCGGGGACAGGGGCCTCTTCTACGAGCAGTACTTC. Protein: CASSLAGDRGLFYEQYF.

This chain connects TRBV28 to TRBJ2-2; D uncertain. Trimming took 0 bases from V and 4 from J, leaving 9 bases between them. This CDR3 is 15 amino acids long. Germline-derived CDR1 and CDR2 are MDHEN and SYDVKM. Here the CDR3 reads CASSLWIIGTGELFF. The CDR3 DNA reads as TGTGCCAGCAGTTTATGGATCATCGGCACCGGGGAGCTGTTTTTT.

The genes are TRBV9 and TRBJ2-7, with D unclear. CDR1 is SGDLS, CDR2 YYNGEE, per germline. With 4 bases removed from V and 3 bases from J, the gap between germline ends came to 5 bases. This CDR3 is built from 11 residues. This CDR3 reads CASSSYYEQYF. The CDR3 nucleotides are TGTGCCAGCAGCTCGTACTACGAGCAGTACTTC.

V usage is TRBV11-2 and J usage is TRBJ1-2; 7 bases align to TRBD1. CDR1 is SGHAT and CDR2 is FQNNGV in the germline V gene. The V and J ends lost 2 bases and 1 base, in that order; junction bases with no gene match: 4. The CDR3 contains 15 residues. The CDR3 coding sequence is TGTGCCAGCAGCTTATCGACAGGGCTTAACTATGGCTACACCTTC. Encoded protein: CASSLSTGLNYGYTF.

This clone was detected once. This chain links TRBV4-1 with TRBJ2-3; TRBD2 matches 7 bases. CDR3 length: 16 amino acids. Germline CDR1 and CDR2: MGHRA and YSYEKL. V shed 3 bases and J 0 bases; nucleotides not matched to a gene: 6. CDR3 residues: CASSQGGGASTDTQYF. CDR3 sequence (DNA): TGCGCCAGCAGCCAGGGGGGAGGGGCTAGCACAGATACGCAGTATTTT.

This chain uses TRBV13 with TRBJ1-1, with unresolved D. The CDR3 is 16 amino acids. Per the germline V gene, CDR1 is PRHDT and CDR2 is FYEKMQ (reference sequence). V lost 5 bases and J 0 bases, leaving 16 bases between the germline ends. CDR3 in amino acids: CASSPLQARMNTEAFF. CDR3 sequence (DNA): TGTGCCAGCAGCCCACTCCAAGCACGAATGAACACTGAAGCTTTCTTT.

The chain recombines TRBV19 with TRBJ1-4; D is unclear. From germline, CDR1 is LNHDA and CDR2 SQIVND (reference sequence). Trimming took 1 base from V and 14 from J, leaving 8 bases between them. The CDR3 is 11 amino acids. The CDR3 DNA sequence: TGTGCCAGTAGTATAGGCGGCCATCTGTTTTTT. Translating gives CASSIGGHLFF.

This chain uses TRBV19 with TRBJ1-3; weak D call: TRBD1 (6 bases). The CDR3 is 15 amino acids. Trimming took 3 bases from V and 4 from J, leaving 13 bases between them. The germline V gene has CDR1 LNHDA and CDR2 SQIVND (reference sequence). The CDR3 coding sequence is TGTGCCAGTAGTATCATACAGGGCAACGGAAACACCATATATTTT. Translating it yields CASSIIQGNGNTIYF. Full variable domain (missing parts from reference TRBV19 and TRBJ1-3): DGGITQSPKYLFRKEGQNVTLSCEQNLNHDAMYWYRQDPGQGLRLIYYSQIVNDFQKGDIAEGYSVSREKKESFPLTVTSAQKNPTAFYLCASSIIQGNGNTIYFGEGSWLTVV.

The chain combines TRBV6-6 with TRBJ1-5; 8 bases agree with TRBD1. V lost 3 bases and J lost 6; bases outside the gene matches: 10. CDR3 length: 16 amino acids. Germline lookup yields CDR1 MNHNY and CDR2 SVGAGI (reference sequence). CDR3 residues: CASSYGMDRDRQPQHF. The CDR3 DNA sequence: TGTGCCAGCAGTTATGGAATGGACAGGGATCGTCAGCCCCAGCATTTT.

On this clone: Its ends do not fully match the called genes, so a read error is possible. This chain uses TRBV3-1 (or the pseudogene TRBV3-2) with TRBJ2-4; TRBD2 is a possible D gene (6 bases). From germline, CDR1 is LGHDT and CDR2 YNNKEL (reference sequence). The CDR3 spans 12 residues. Here the CDR3 reads CASSQPSLALFF. The CDR3 DNA sequence: TGTGCCAGCAGCCAACCTTCTCTAGCGCTCTTCTTC.

V usage is TRBV4-2 and J usage is TRBJ1-3, with 11 bases aligning to TRBD1. This CDR3 contains 16 residues. Germline lookup yields CDR1 LGHNA and CDR2 YNFKEQ. Losses at the gene ends were 4 bases for V and 9 bases for J; bases not matched to a gene: 11. The DNA for the CDR3 is TGTGCCAGCAGCCCGGGAAGAGGACAGGGGGCGGTCACCATATATTTT. It yields the protein CASSPGRGQGAVTIYF.

The chain couples TRBV7-9 to TRBJ2-1, with TRBD1 as a possible D gene (5 bases). Germline-derived CDR1 and CDR2 are SEHNR and FQNEAQ (reference sequence). The V end was cut by 1 base, the J end by 7 bases, with 11 bases between. There are 14 residues in the CDR3. Here the CDR3 reads CASSLVSRANEQFF. As DNA, the CDR3 is TGTGCCAGCAGCTTAGTGTCCAGGGCAAATGAGCAGTTCTTC.

This chain connects TRBV5-1 to TRBJ1-2; weak D call: TRBD1 (5 bases). V dropped 4 bases and J dropped 11 bases, with 18 bases sitting between them. CDR1 and CDR2 from the germline V gene are SGHRS and YFSETQ. This CDR3 spans 13 amino acids. CDR3 amino acids: CASSLGTDGGYTF. In DNA form, the CDR3 reads TGCGCCAGCAGCCTAGGGACGGATGGAGGGTACACCTTC.

The chain combines TRBV29-1 with TRBJ2-1; perhaps TRBD1 as D (5 bases). Between the trimmed V and J ends, which lost 3 bases and 6 bases, there was a span of 9 bases. In germline, CDR1 is SQVTM, CDR2 ANQGSEA. The CDR3 runs 12 residues. The CDR3 DNA reads as TGCAGCGTTGAGGCTCAGGGCAATGAGCAGTTCTTC. Translating gives CSVEAQGNEQFF.

V usage is TRBV21-1 and J usage is TRBJ2-1; no DNA check was done on the table's D call, TRBD2. TRBV21-1 has pseudogene status. CDR3 size: 21 residues. In nucleotides, the CDR3 is TGTGCCAGCAGCAAGAGGGGGGGGACTAGCGGGAGAATGGTGAAGTACAATGAGCAGTTCTTC. Translating gives CASSKRGGTSGRMVKYNEQFF.